The present entry profiles one TCR beta chain with its context. Its antigen is not known. The data were obtained in a study of T cell responses to AZD1222 COVID-19 vaccine. Study-wide findings and caveats: Clonal diversity was possibly underestimated, and white British individuals and females predominated among donors.

The length of the CDR3 is 15 residues. Trimming at V came to 4 bases and at J to 4 bases, leaving 8 bases not matched to a gene. Germline CDR1 and CDR2: SGHRS and YFSETQ. The table came from immunoSEQ multiplex PCR; TCRdb's copy has only in-frame clones and leaves some out. The table shows 130,000 or so clones, with under 90% occurring only once. This chain links TRBV5-1 with TRBJ2-1; 7 nucleotides match TRBD1. The material was peripheral blood, obtained on day 0 of AZD1222 vaccination. The origin of this receptor is an adult in good health. The DNA of the CDR3 is TGCGCCAGCAGCGCGATTCCGGGACAGTACAATGAGCAGTTCTTC. Translation gives CASSAIPGQYNEQFF.